This TCR beta chain emerged from a study of beta chain features in type 1 diabetes. Broader study findings: High-TCR-expressing cells could be over-represented by cDNA sequencing.

V was shortened by 5 bases and J by 7 bases, with 9 bases between the two germline ends. The CDR3 loop spans 11 amino acids. Germline CDR1 SGHAT, CDR2 FQNNGV. Expressed TCRB transcripts were sequenced because the isolated RNA had all been reverse transcribed beforehand. Assay used: immunoSEQ multiplex PCR; TCRdb lists only in-frame clones, some missing. The table shows 680,000 or so clones, with roughly a sixth occurring only once. In this sample, this clone turned up a few times. Its antigen remains unknown. This receptor was identified in a man between 18 and 35 years old in good health. The chain couples TRBV11-2 to TRBJ2-7; D may match TRBD1 or TRBD2 (6 bases each). Sequencing input: naive CD4+ T cells from blood. The CDR3 reads CASSRGREQYF. DNA of the CDR3: TGTGCCAGCAGCAGGGGGAGGGAGCAGTACTTC.